This passage covers 19 T cell receptor beta chains from one sample sequenced in a study of PD-1 blockade in classical Hodgkin lymphoma. Data came from immunoSEQ multiplex PCR; TCRdb stores just in-frame clones and leaves some out. The repertoire includes over 15,000 clones, roughly nine tenths of them detected once, and 3.5% to 5% sits in the top ten. Stated time point: newly diagnosed, previously untreated cHL patient sample. Sequencing used peripheral blood mononuclear cells (PBMCs). The receptors come from a human donor with classical Hodgkin lymphoma.

This chain's CDR3 is CASSLNNEQFF. The DNA of the CDR3 is TGCGCCAGCAGCCTCAACAATGAGCAGTTCTTC. The chain uses TRBV5-1 and TRBJ2-1; no clear D gene. Looked up from germline, CDR1 is SGHRS and CDR2 is YFSETQ. The CDR3 is 11 amino acids. V lost 4 bases to trimming and J lost 5 bases, with 4 bases between them.

The chain employs TRBV6-5 and TRBJ1-1, with D possibly being TRBD1 (5 bases). This CDR3 contains 13 residues. Germline values: CDR1 MNHEY, CDR2 SVGAGI. V lost 5 bases, J lost 5 bases, and 12 bases lay in between. CDR3 region: CASSEAGRTEAFF. In nucleotides, the CDR3 is TGTGCCAGCAGTGAAGCAGGGCGTACTGAAGCTTTCTTT.

The chain joins TRBV6-5 to TRBJ2-5; the match to TRBD1 covers 8 bases. In germline, CDR1 is MNHEY, CDR2 SVGAGI. The CDR3 is 14 residues long. The V and J ends lost 6 bases and 2 bases, in that order; junction bases with no gene match: 5. This CDR3 is CASRARGRQETQYF. CDR3 DNA sequence: TGTGCCAGCAGAGCCAGGGGGCGGCAAGAGACCCAGTACTTC.

This chain connects TRBV20-1 to TRBJ1-2; D gene unclear. Germline V lookup: CDR1 DFQATT, CDR2 SNEGSKA (reference sequence). The CDR3 spans 9 residues. The CDR3 sequence is CRGGYGYTF. In DNA form, the CDR3 reads TGCAGGGGAGGCTATGGCTACACCTTC.

This clone appeared a single time. V usage is TRBV6-1 and J usage is TRBJ2-3; D not resolved. Trimming cost V 0 bases and J 0 bases, with 7 bases left between them. The CDR3 extends over 15 amino acids. Germline loops: CDR1 MNHNS, CDR2 SASEGT. CDR3 region: CASSEASASTDTQYF. CDR3 nucleotides: TGTGCCAGCAGTGAAGCATCGGCCAGCACAGATACGCAGTATTTT.

The V and J genes are TRBV28 and TRBJ1-1; TRBD1 agrees at 8 bases. The trim removed 3 bases at V and 5 bases at J, leaving 5 bases unmatched. CDR3 size: 14 residues. Germline values: CDR1 MDHEN, CDR2 SYDVKM. The CDR3 is CASSLAGGWTEAFF. As DNA, the CDR3 is TGTGCCAGCAGTTTGGCAGGGGGCTGGACTGAAGCTTTCTTT.

The chain recombines TRBV27 with TRBJ2-2; a weak D match, TRBD2 (5 bases). The CDR3 is made up of 14 amino acids. V dropped 6 bases and J dropped 5 bases, with 13 bases sitting between them. Germline V gives CDR1 MNHEY, CDR2 SMNVEV (reference sequence). DNA for the CDR3: TGTGCCAGCAGGCGAGAAGGGAGTACCGGGGAGCTGTTTTTT. Protein: CASRREGSTGELFF.

The chain recombines TRBV9 with TRBJ2-2; perhaps TRBD1 as D (6 bases). The CDR3 length is 16 residues. In germline, CDR1 is SGDLS, CDR2 YYNGEE. V lost 1 base to trimming and J lost 4 bases, with 14 bases between them. CDR3 sequence (DNA): TGTGCCAGCAGCGTAAACAGGGAAAGGGGCACCGGGGAGCTGTTTTTT. Translation: CASSVNRERGTGELFF.

The chain uses TRBV5-1 and TRBJ2-5; D tentatively fits TRBD1 or TRBD2 (5 bases each). This CDR3 contains 15 residues. Looked up from germline, CDR1 is SGHRS and CDR2 is YFSETQ. Trimming took 2 bases from V and 5 from J, leaving 16 bases between them. CDR3 in DNA: TGCGCCAGCAGCTTCGGGCAGGGACCCTCTGAGACCCAGTACTTC. It yields the protein CASSFGQGPSETQYF.

The rearrangement links TRBV7-2 to TRBJ2-3; D is unclear. The CDR3 runs 13 residues. Germline CDR1 reads SGHTA; CDR2 reads FQGNSA. V was pared by 4 bases and J by 0 bases, with 5 bases between. CDR3 bases: TGTGCCAGCAGCTGGAAGAGCACAGATACGCAGTATTTT. Translating gives CASSWKSTDTQYF.

J is TRBJ1-2 and V is TRBV5-6; 8 bases align to TRBD1. The germline CDR1 and CDR2 sequences are SGHDT and YYEEEE. The J segment lost 9 bases and the V segment lost 3 bases, leaving 4 bases of the junction unmatched. The CDR3 covers 12 residues. The CDR3 region is CASSSGQVRYTF. The CDR3 region has the DNA TGTGCCAGCAGCTCGGGACAGGTACGCTACACCTTC.

This clone was observed a single time. The genes are TRBV28 and TRBJ1-1; D is unresolved. This CDR3 has 15 residues. Trimming removed 0 bases from V and 0 bases from J, with 8 bases in between. Germline CDR1 reads MDHEN; CDR2 reads SYDVKM. CDR3 bases: TGTGCCAGCAGTTTATGGCTACAAGTGAACACTGAAGCTTTCTTT. It encodes CASSLWLQVNTEAFF.

In this sample, this clone turned up once. This chain's CDR3 is CASSIDSSGNTIYF. CDR3 coding DNA: TGTGCCAGTAGTATAGACAGTTCTGGAAACACCATATATTTT. The V gene is TRBV19, the J gene TRBJ1-3; D unclear. The ends were cut back, 0 bases at V and 1 base at J, with 4 bases in the middle. Germline values: CDR1 LNHDA, CDR2 SQIVND (reference sequence). The CDR3 covers 14 residues.

This sequence joins TRBV18 and TRBJ2-3; D ambiguous. The germline CDR1 and CDR2 sequences are KGHSH and LQKENI. The CDR3 spans 16 residues. V was shortened by 6 bases and J by 4 bases, with 20 bases between the two germline ends. CDR3: CASSPDTLNRPDTQYF. The CDR3 DNA is TGTGCCAGCTCTCCCGACACCCTTAATCGCCCAGATACGCAGTATTTT.

V gene TRBV6-1 combines with J gene TRBJ2-7; the match to TRBD1 covers 10 bases. Germline lookup yields CDR1 MNHNS and CDR2 SASEGT. V was clipped by 5 bases and J by 4 bases; unmatched bases: 5. This CDR3 has 14 residues. Written as DNA, the CDR3 is TGTGCCAGCAGTTTGCGGACAGGGGGGTACGAGCAGTACTTC. Its translation: CASSLRTGGYEQYF.

In its sample, this clone was seen once. The chain's CDR3 is CASSSLDSYEQYF. The CDR3 bases are TGTGCCAGCAGTTCCCTGGACAGTTACGAGCAGTACTTC. This chain joins TRBV28 and TRBJ2-7; possibly TRBD1 for D (6 bases). V lost 4 bases and J 4 bases, leaving 11 bases between the germline ends. This CDR3 is built from 13 residues. Germline CDR1 reads MDHEN; CDR2 reads SYDVKM.

The V gene is TRBV28, the J gene TRBJ2-1; 16 nucleotides match TRBD2. CDR3 length: 17 amino acids. From germline, CDR1 is MDHEN and CDR2 SYDVKM. With V trimmed by 2 bases and J by 12 bases, 10 bases remained unmatched. The CDR3 protein is CASSLISGTSGRARQFF. The CDR3 DNA reads as TGTGCCAGCAGTTTAATAAGTGGGACTAGCGGGAGGGCGAGGCAGTTCTTC.

This clone was counted between two and nine times. This chain links TRBV19 with TRBJ1-5, with D unresolved. The CDR3 extends over 15 amino acids. V was clipped by 2 bases and J by 1 base, with 9 bases between them. CDR1 and CDR2 from the germline V gene are LNHDA and SQIVND (reference sequence). CDR3 sequence (DNA): TGTGCCAGTAGTATACTTGCCGGGAGCAATCAGCCCCAGCATTTT. It codes for CASSILAGSNQPQHF.

V is TRBV7-3 and J is TRBJ2-1; the match to TRBD1 covers 9 bases. The CDR3 sequence is 15 residues long. CDR1 and CDR2 (germline): SGHTA, FQGTGA. The trim removed 8 bases at V and 5 bases at J, leaving 10 bases unmatched. The CDR3 spells CASALQGATHNEQFF. The CDR3 DNA is TGTGCCAGCGCATTACAGGGGGCCACACACAATGAGCAGTTCTTC. Full variable domain (outside the CDR3, taken from reference TRBV7-3 and TRBJ2-1): GAGVSQTPSNKVTEKGKYVELRCDPISGHTALYWYRQSLGQGPEFLIYFQGTGAADDSGLPNDRFFAVRPEGSVSTLKIQRTERGDSAVYLCASALQGATHNEQFFGPGTRLTVL.